These T cell receptor beta chains were read from a single sample in a study of blood T cells in healthy people across ages. In TCRdb, the 5' RACE reads were re-called with MiXCR into one record per CDR3 protein. The sample lists about 620,000 distinct CDR3 sequences, roughly 20% occurring once. The sequenced sample consisted of blood. The receptors were sampled from a man aged 70-80 years in good health. Both conserved end residues are part of each CDR3. D genes are given only for firm matches. The size entry is marked missing in some rows and otherwise reads once, few, many or a size class.

V gene,D gene,clone size,J gene,CDR3 protein,CDR3 DNA
TRBV4-1,TRBD2,few,TRBJ2-2,CASSQGLAGGPAGELFF,TGCGCCAGCAGCCAAGGACTAGCGGGAGGGCCGGCCGGGGAGCTGTTTTTT
TRBV2,.,few,TRBJ2-3,CASSVRKTDTQYF,TGCGCCAGCAGTGTTCGAAAAACAGATACGCAGTATTTT
TRBV20-1,.,.,TRBJ1-1,CSASGGLNTEAFF,TGCAGTGCTAGCGGGGGGCTGAACACTGAAGCTTTCTTT
TRBV4-1,TRBD1,few,TRBJ1-5,CASSRGQVNQPQHF,TGCGCCAGCAGCCGAGGACAGGTCAATCAGCCCCAGCATTTT
TRBV20-1,TRBD1,.,TRBJ2-7,CSAGTGRYEQYF,TGCAGTGCTGGGACAGGGCGGTACGAGCAGTACTTC
TRBV7-6,TRBD1,few,TRBJ2-2,CASSLEGGSGELFF,TGTGCCAGCAGCTTAGAAGGGGGCTCCGGGGAGCTGTTTTTT
TRBV20-1,.,few,TRBJ2-5,CSALPGQSKETQYF,TGCAGTGCTCTCCCGGGACAATCGAAGGAGACCCAGTACTTC
TRBV10-3,.,few,TRBJ2-3,CAISEHAAGRTDTQYF,TGTGCCATCAGTGAGCATGCGGCGGGACGCACAGATACGCAGTATTTT
TRBV28,TRBD1,.,TRBJ2-2,CASSSQGAHTGELFF,TGTGCCAGCAGTTCGCAGGGGGCTCACACCGGGGAGCTGTTTTTT
TRBV20-1,.,few,TRBJ2-4,CSARYEGSAKNIQYF,TGCAGTGCTAGGTATGAGGGTTCGGCCAAAAACATTCAGTACTTC
TRBV6-2/TRBV6-3,.,many,TRBJ1-1,CASSPNHRSQGTEAFF,TGTGCCAGCAGCCCGAATCATCGAAGCCAGGGAACTGAAGCTTTCTTT
TRBV6-4,TRBD1,.,TRBJ1-1,CASSVEAGGDTEAFF,TGTGCCAGCAGTGTGGAAGCAGGGGGGGACACTGAAGCTTTCTTT
TRBV6-1,.,.,TRBJ2-2,CASTTGLNTGELFF,TGTGCCAGCACTACGGGACTCAACACCGGGGAGCTGTTTTTT
TRBV7-2,TRBD1,.,TRBJ2-5,CASSLGGQRVRWTQYF,TGTGCCAGCAGCTTAGGGGGACAGCGAGTACGTTGGACCCAGTACTTC
TRBV20-1,.,.,TRBJ2-3,CSAPKREDTQYF,TGCAGTGCTCCGAAACGCGAGGATACGCAGTATTTT
TRBV5-1,TRBD2,.,TRBJ2-4,CASSLGLAELAKNIQYF,TGCGCCAGCAGCTTGGGGCTAGCGGAACTAGCCAAAAACATTCAGTACTTC
TRBV6-5,.,.,TRBJ1-1,CASSAREFNTEAFF,TGTGCCAGCAGTGCCAGGGAATTCAACACTGAAGCTTTCTTT
TRBV7-2,.,few,TRBJ1-2,CASTRQRADYGYTF,TGTGCCAGCACAAGACAGAGGGCTGACTATGGCTACACCTTC
TRBV5-4,TRBD1,.,TRBJ2-3,CASSPGGTGKTDTQYF,TGTGCCAGCAGCCCGGGTGGGACAGGGAAGACAGATACGCAGTATTTT
TRBV2,.,few,TRBJ2-2,CASSEVRSARTGELFF,TGTGCCAGCAGTGAAGTAAGGTCCGCGAGGACCGGGGAGCTGTTTTTT
TRBV20-1,.,.,TRBJ1-6,CSARSGTTNSPLHF,TGCAGTGCTAGATCCGGGACAACTAATTCACCCCTCCACTTT
TRBV19,.,.,TRBJ2-1,CASAGREYNEQFF,TGTGCCAGCGCGGGCAGGGAGTACAATGAGCAGTTCTTC
TRBV5-1,.,once,TRBJ2-7,CASSPSDRGGSYEQYF,TGCGCCAGCAGCCCCAGCGACAGGGGAGGGTCCTACGAGCAGTACTTC
TRBV19,.,few,TRBJ2-5,CASRKNRGAQETQYF,TGTGCCAGTAGGAAAAACAGAGGGGCCCAAGAGACCCAGTACTTC
TRBV20-1,TRBD2,.,TRBJ2-5,CSGGLATQWDRETQYF,TGCAGTGGAGGACTAGCGACACAATGGGATAGAGAGACCCAGTACTTC
TRBV30,TRBD2,few,TRBJ2-7,CAWSTAGDYEQYF,TGTGCCTGGAGTACAGCGGGAGACTACGAGCAGTACTTC
TRBV12-3/TRBV12-4,TRBD1,many,TRBJ2-3,CASSTWTGGEDTQYF,TGTGCCAGCAGCACTTGGACAGGGGGCGAAGATACGCAGTATTTT
TRBV5-5,.,few,TRBJ1-2,CASSQRPGDNYGYTF,TGTGCCAGCAGTCAGCGCCCAGGGGATAACTATGGCTACACCTTC
TRBV7-2,.,.,TRBJ2-3,CASSHRDSTDTQYF,TGTGCCAGCAGCCACAGGGACTCCACAGATACGCAGTATTTT
TRBV20-1,.,.,TRBJ2-2,CSARDPLRGNTGELFF,TGCAGTGCTAGAGATCCCCTGCGGGGTAACACCGGGGAGCTGTTTTTT
TRBV5-1,.,.,TRBJ2-5,CASKRPPGQETQYF,TGCGCCAGCAAGCGGCCGCCGGGGCAAGAGACCCAGTACTTC
TRBV7-3,.,.,TRBJ2-5,CASSLTGGEETRYF,TGTGCCAGCAGCTTAACTGGGGGAGAAGAGACCCGGTACTTC
TRBV5-1,TRBD1,.,TRBJ2-7,CASSGTGLGEQYF,TGCGCCAGCAGCGGGACAGGGCTGGGCGAGCAGTACTTC
TRBV18,.,.,TRBJ2-3,CASSPYNTDTQYF,TGTGCCAGCTCACCATATAACACAGATACGCAGTATTTT
TRBV6-2/TRBV6-3,.,.,TRBJ2-1,CASTFGDNNEQFF,TGTGCCAGCACTTTCGGAGACAACAATGAGCAGTTCTTC
TRBV2,TRBD1,.,TRBJ1-6,CARTRTGGVDRDSPLHF,TGTGCCAGAACCCGGACAGGGGGCGTCGATCGAGATTCACCCCTCCACTTT
TRBV12-3/TRBV12-4,.,.,TRBJ2-5,CASSLFLDEETQYF,TGTGCCAGCAGTTTATTTCTAGATGAAGAGACCCAGTACTTC
TRBV5-6,TRBD1,few,TRBJ2-7,CASSWGTGSYEQYF,TGTGCCAGCAGCTGGGGGACAGGGTCCTACGAGCAGTACTTC
TRBV4-1,TRBD1,many,TRBJ2-3,CASSQDTGGRRDTQYF,TGCGCCAGCAGCCAAGATACAGGGGGCAGGCGAGATACGCAGTATTTT
TRBV9,.,few,TRBJ2-7,CASNATAGPSYEQYF,TGTGCCAGCAACGCTACAGCGGGCCCCTCCTACGAGCAGTACTTC
TRBV20-1,.,few,TRBJ2-7,CSATGSDEQYF,TGCAGCGCCACAGGGTCGGACGAGCAGTACTTC